This T cell receptor beta chain was profiled in a study of molecular identifiers for immune sequencing clone quantification. The study's findings and limits: Clones above 20 RNA copies contained over 98% of effector molecules but under 1% of naive ones. Clone sizes could be underestimated for highly expanded clones when identical TCR molecules share a barcode.

Previously described methods with listed TCR primers produced the bulk TCR libraries. TCRdb analysed the PCR reads with MiXCR anew, one entry per CDR3 protein. The sample has 97,000 or so distinct CDR3 sequences; around 37% are singletons. In the sort, naive CD8 T cells were defined as CD8+CD4-CCR7+CD45RA+. The CDR3 runs to 11 residues. The germline V gene has CDR1 MDHEN and CDR2 SYDVKM. V trimming: 6 bases; J trimming: 6 bases; junction bases outside the gene matches: 2. This clonotype was found many times. Its specificity is unknown. This sequence originates from a human donor in good health. Some libraries in this study had Jurkat cell RNA spiked in. The sample was naive CD8+ T cells from blood, with Jurkat cell RNA spiked in. Noted subset: FACS-sorted CD8+CD4-CCR7+CD45RA+ naive T cells. The V call is TRBV28, the J call TRBJ2-7, with 7 bases matching TRBD1. The CDR3 reads CASRTGPEQYF. CDR3 coding DNA: TGTGCCAGCAGGACAGGGCCCGAGCAGTACTTC.